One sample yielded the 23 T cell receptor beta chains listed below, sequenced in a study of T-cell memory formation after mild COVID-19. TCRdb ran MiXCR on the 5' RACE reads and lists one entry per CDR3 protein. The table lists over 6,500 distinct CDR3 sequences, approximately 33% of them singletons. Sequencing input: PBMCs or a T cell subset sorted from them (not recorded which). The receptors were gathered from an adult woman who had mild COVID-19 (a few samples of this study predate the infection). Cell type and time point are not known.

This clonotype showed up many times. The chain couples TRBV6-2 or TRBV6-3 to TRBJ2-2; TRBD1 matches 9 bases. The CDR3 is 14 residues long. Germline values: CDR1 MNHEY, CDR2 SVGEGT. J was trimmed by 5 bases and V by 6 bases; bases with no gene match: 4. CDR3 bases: TGTGCCAGCAGAGGGGACAGGGCGACCGGGGAGCTGTTTTTT. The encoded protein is CASRGDRATGELFF.

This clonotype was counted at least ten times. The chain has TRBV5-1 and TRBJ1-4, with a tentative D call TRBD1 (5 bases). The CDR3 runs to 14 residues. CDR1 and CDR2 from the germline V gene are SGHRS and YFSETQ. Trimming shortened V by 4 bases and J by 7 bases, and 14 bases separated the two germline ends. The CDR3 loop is CASSINMGGEKLFF. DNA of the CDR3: TGCGCCAGCAGCATCAACATGGGGGGTGAAAAACTGTTTTTT.

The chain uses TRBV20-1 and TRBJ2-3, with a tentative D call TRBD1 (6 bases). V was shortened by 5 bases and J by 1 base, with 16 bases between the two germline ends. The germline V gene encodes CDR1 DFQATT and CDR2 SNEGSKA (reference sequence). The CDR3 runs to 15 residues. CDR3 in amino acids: CSAWMGARGTDTQYF. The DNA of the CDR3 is TGCAGTGCTTGGATGGGGGCCAGAGGCACAGATACGCAGTATTTT.

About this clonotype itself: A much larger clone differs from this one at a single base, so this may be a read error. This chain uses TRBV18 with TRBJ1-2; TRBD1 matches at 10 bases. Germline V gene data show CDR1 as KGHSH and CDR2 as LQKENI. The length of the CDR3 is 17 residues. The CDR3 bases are TGTGACAGCTCACCCTACGGGACAGGGGCCCATGACTATGGCTACACCTTC. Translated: CDSSPYGTGAHDYGYTF.

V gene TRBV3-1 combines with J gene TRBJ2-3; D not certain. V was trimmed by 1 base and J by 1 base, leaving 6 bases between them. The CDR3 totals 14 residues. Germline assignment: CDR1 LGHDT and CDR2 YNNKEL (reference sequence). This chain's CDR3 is CASSQAAGTDTQYF. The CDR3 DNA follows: TGTGCCAGCAGCCAAGCCGCGGGCACAGATACGCAGTATTTT.

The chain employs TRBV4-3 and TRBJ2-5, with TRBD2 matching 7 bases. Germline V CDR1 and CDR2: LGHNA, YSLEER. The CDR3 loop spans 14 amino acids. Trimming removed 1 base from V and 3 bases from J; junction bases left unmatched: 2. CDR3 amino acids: CASSQGLAEETQYF. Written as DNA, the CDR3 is TGCGCCAGCAGCCAAGGCCTAGCGGAAGAGACCCAGTACTTC.

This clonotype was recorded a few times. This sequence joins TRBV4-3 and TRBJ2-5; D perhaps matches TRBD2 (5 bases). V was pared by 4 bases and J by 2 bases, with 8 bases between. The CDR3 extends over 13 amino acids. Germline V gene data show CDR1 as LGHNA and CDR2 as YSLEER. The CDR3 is CASSRGQQETQYF. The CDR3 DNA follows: TGCGCCAGCAGCCGCGGGCAGCAAGAGACCCAGTACTTC.

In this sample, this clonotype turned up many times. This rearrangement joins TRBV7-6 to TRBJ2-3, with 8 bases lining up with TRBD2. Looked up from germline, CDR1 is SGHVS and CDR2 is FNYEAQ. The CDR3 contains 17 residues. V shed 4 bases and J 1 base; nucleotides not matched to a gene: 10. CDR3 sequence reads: CASSSPRGSGGTDTQYF. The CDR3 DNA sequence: TGTGCCAGCAGCTCCCCACGAGGTAGCGGGGGCACAGATACGCAGTATTTT.

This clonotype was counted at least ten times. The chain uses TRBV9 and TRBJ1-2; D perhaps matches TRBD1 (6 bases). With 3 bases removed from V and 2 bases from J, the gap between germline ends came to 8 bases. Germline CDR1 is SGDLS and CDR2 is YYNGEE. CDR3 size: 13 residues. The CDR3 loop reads CASSAGTNYGYTF. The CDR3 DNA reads TGTGCCAGCAGCGCCGGGACAAACTATGGCTACACCTTC.

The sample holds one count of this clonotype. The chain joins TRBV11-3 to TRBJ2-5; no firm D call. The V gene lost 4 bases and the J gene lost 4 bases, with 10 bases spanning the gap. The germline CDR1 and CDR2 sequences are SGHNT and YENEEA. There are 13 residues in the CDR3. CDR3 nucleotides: TGTGCCAGCAGCTCGCCGAGAGGAGAGACCCAGTACTTC. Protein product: CASSSPRGETQYF.

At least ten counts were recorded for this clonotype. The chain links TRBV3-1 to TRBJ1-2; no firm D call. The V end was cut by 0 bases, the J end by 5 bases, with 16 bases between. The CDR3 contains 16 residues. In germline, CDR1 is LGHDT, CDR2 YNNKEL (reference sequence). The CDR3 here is CASSQDRWGKQYGYTF. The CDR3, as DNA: TGTGCCAGCAGCCAAGATAGGTGGGGTAAACAGTATGGCTACACCTTC.

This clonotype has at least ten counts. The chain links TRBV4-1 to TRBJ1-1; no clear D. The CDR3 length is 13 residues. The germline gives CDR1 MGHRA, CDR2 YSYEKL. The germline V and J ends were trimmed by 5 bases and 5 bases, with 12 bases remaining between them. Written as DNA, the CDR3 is TGCGCCAGCAGCGTCTTCGTCAGGACTGAAGCTTTCTTT. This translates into CASSVFVRTEAFF.

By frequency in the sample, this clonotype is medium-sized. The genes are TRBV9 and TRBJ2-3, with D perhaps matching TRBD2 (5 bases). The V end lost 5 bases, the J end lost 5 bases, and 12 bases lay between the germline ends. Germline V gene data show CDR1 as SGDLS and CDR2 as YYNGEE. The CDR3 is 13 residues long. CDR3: CASRGPAGDTQYF. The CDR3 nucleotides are TGTGCCAGCAGGGGTCCCGCGGGAGATACGCAGTATTTT.

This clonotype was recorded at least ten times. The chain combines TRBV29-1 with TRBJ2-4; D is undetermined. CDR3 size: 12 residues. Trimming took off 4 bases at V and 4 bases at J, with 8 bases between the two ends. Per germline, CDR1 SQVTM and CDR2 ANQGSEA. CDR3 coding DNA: TGCAGCGTTGCAAAAGGAAAAAACATTCAGTACTTC. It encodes CSVAKGKNIQYF.

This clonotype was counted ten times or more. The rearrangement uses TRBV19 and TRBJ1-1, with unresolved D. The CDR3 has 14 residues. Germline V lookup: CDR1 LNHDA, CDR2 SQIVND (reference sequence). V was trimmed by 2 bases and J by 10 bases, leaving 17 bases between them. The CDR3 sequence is CASSITPAELLAFF. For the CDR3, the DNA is TGTGCCAGTAGTATAACCCCGGCGGAGCTCTTAGCTTTCTTT.

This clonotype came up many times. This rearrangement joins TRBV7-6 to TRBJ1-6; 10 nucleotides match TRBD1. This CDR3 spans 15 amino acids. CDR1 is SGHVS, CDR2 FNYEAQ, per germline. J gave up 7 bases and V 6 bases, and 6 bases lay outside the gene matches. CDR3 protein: CASSSSGQGNSPLHF. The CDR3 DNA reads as TGTGCCAGCAGTTCCTCGGGACAGGGGAATTCACCCCTCCACTTT.

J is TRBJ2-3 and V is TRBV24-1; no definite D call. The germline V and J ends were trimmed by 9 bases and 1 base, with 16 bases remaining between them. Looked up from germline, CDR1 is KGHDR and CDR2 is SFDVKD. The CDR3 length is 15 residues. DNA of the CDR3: TGTGCCACCTCGGTCGACGGCAGAGGCACAGATACGCAGTATTTT. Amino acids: CATSVDGRGTDTQYF.

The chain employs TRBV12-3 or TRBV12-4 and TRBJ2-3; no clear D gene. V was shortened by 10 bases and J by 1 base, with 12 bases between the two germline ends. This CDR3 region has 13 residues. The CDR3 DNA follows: TGTGCCACCACATACCGGGGCACAGATACGCAGTATTTT. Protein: CATTYRGTDTQYF.

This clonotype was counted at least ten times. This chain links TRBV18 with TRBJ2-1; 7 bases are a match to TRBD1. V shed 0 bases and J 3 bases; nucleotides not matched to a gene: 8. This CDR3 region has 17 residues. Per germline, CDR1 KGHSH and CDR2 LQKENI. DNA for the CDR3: TGTGCCAGCTCACCACCTTCCGGGACAGAGAACTACAATGAGCAGTTCTTC. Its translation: CASSPPSGTENYNEQFF.

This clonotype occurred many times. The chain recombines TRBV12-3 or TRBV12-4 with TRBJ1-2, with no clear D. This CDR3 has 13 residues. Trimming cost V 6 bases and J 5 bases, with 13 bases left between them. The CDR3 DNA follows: TGTGCCAGCAGCCTTACAGTGGCTTATGGCTACACCTTC. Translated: CASSLTVAYGYTF.

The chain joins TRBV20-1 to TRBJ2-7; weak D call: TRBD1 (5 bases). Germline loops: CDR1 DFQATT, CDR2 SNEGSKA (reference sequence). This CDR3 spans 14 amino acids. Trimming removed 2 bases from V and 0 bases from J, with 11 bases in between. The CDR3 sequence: CSARNRSYSYEQYF. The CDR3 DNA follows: TGCAGTGCTAGAAACAGGTCGTACTCCTACGAGCAGTACTTC.

CDR3 bases: TGTGCCAGCGCACGGGGGGGCCGCACAGATACGCAGTATTTT. It codes for CASARGGRTDTQYF. The rearrangement joins TRBV12-3 or TRBV12-4 to TRBJ2-3, with 8 bases fitting TRBD2. The CDR3 runs to 14 residues. J gave up 1 base and V 8 bases, and 5 bases lay outside the gene matches.

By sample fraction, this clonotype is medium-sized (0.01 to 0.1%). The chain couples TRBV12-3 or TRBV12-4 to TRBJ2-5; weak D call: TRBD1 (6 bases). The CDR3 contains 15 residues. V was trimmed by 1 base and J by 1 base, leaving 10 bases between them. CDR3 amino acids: CASSLVGRGQETQYF. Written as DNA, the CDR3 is TGTGCCAGCAGTTTAGTGGGCAGGGGCCAAGAGACCCAGTACTTC.